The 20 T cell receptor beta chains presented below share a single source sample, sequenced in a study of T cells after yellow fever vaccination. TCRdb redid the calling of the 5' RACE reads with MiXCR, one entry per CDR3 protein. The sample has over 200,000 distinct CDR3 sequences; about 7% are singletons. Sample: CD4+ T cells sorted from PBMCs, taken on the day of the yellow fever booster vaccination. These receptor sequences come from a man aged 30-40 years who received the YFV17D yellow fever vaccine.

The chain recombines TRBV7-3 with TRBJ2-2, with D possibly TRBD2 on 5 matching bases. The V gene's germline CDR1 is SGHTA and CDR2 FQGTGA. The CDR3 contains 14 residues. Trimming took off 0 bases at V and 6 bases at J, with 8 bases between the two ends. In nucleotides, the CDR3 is TGTGCCAGCAGCTTAACGTGGGGAGCCGGGGAGCTGTTTTTT. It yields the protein CASSLTWGAGELFF.

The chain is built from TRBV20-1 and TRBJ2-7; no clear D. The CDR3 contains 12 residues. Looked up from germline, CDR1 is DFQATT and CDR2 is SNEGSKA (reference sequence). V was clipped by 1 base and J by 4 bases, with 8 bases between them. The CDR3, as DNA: TGCAGTGCTAGAGTCATTCCTTACGAGCAGTACTTC. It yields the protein CSARVIPYEQYF.

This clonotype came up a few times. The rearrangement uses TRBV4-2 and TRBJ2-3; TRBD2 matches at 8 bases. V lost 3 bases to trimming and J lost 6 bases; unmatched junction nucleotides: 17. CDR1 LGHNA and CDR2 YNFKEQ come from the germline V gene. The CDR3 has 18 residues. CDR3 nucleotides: TGTGCCAGCAGCCAGGCCGGTCTGGTGCGGGAGGCAATGGATACGCAGTATTTT. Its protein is CASSQAGLVREAMDTQYF.

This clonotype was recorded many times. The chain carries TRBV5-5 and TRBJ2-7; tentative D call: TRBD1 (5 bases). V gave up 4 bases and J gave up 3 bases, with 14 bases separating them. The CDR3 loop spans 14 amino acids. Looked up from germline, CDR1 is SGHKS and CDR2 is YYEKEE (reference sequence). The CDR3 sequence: CASSRTPEFYEQYF. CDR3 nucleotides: TGTGCCAGCAGCCGGACACCCGAATTCTACGAGCAGTACTTC.

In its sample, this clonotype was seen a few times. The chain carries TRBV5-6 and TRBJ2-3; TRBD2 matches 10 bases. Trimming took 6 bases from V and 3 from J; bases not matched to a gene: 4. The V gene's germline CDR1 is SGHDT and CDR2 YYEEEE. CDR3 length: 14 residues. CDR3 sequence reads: CASKLAGMTDTQYF. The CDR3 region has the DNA TGTGCCAGCAAACTAGCGGGAATGACAGATACGCAGTATTTT.

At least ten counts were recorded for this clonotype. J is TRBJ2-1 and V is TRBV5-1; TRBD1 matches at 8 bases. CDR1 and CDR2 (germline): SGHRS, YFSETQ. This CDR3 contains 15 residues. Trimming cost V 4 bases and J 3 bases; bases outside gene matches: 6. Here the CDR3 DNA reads TGCGCCAGCAGCCCCGGACAGGGATACTACAATGAGCAGTTCTTC. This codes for CASSPGQGYYNEQFF.

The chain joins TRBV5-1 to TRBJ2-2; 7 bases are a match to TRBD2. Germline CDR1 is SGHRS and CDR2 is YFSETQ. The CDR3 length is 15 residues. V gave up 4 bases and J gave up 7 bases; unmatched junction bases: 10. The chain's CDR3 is CASSRTWEGNGELFF. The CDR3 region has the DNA TGCGCCAGCAGCCGAACCTGGGAGGGAAACGGGGAGCTGTTTTTT.

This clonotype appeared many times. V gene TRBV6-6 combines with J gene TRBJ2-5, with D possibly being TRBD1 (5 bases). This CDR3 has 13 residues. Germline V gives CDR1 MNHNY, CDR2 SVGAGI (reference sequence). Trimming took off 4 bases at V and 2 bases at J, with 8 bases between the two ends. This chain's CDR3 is CASSWGSQETQYF. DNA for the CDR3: TGTGCCAGCAGTTGGGGCAGTCAAGAGACCCAGTACTTC.

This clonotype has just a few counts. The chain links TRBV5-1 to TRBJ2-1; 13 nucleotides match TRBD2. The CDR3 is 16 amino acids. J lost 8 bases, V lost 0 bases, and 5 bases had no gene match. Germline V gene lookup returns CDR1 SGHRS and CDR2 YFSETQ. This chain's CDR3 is CASSLGTSGSWDEQFF. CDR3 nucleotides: TGCGCCAGCAGCTTGGGGACTAGCGGGAGCTGGGATGAGCAGTTCTTC.

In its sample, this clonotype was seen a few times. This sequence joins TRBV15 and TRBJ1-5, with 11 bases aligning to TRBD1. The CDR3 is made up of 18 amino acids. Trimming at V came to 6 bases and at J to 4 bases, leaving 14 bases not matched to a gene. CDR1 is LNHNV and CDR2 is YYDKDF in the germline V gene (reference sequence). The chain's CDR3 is CATREAPGQGVLNQPQHF. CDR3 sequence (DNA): TGTGCCACCAGAGAGGCCCCGGGACAGGGGGTACTAAATCAGCCCCAGCATTTT.

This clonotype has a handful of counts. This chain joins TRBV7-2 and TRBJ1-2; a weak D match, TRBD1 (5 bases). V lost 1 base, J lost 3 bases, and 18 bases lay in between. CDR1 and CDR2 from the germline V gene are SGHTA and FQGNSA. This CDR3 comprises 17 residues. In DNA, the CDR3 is TGTGCCAGCAGCTTAGGGCCGGACACCCTCGGGGACTATGGCTACACCTTC. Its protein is CASSLGPDTLGDYGYTF.

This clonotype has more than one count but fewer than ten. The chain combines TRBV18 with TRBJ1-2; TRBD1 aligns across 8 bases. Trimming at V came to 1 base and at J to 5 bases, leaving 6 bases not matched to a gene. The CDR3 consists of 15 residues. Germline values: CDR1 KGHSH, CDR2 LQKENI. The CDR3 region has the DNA TGTGCCAGCTCACCACTGCCAGGGGGCTCTTATGGCTACACCTTC. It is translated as CASSPLPGGSYGYTF.

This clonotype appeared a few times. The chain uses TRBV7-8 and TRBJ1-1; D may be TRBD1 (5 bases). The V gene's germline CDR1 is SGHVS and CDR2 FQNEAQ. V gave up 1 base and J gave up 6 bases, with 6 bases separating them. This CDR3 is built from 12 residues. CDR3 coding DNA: TGTGCCAGCAGCTTAGGGGGGGCTGAAGCTTTCTTT. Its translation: CASSLGGAEAFF. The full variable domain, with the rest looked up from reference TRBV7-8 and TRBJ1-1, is GAGVSQSPRYKVAKRGQDVALRCDPISGHVSLFWYQQALGQGPEFLTYFQNEAQLDKSGLPSDRFFAERPEGSVSTLKIQRTQQEDSAVYLCASSLGGAEAFFGQGTRLTVV.

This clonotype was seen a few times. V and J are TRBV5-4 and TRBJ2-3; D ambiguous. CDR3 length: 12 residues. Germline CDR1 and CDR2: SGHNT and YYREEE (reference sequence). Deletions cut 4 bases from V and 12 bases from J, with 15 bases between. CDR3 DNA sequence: TGTGCCAGCAGCACGCCGGTCGGGCCCCAGTATTTT. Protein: CASSTPVGPQYF.

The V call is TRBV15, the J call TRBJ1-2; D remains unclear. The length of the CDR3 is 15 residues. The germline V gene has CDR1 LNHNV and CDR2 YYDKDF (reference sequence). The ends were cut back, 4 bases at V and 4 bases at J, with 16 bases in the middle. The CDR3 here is CATSTSHGQFYGYTF. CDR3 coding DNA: TGTGCCACCAGCACCTCCCATGGGCAGTTCTATGGCTACACCTTC.

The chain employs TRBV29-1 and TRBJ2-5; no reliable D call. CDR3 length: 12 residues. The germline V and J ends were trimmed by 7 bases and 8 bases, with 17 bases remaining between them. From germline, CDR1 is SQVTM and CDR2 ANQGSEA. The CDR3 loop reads CSGAGVASTQYF. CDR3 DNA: TGCAGCGGGGCCGGTGTAGCTTCAACCCAGTACTTC.

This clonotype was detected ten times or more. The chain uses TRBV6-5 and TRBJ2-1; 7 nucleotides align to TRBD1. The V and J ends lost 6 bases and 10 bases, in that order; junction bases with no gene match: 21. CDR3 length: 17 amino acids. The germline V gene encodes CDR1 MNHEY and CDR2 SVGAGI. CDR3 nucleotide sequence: TGTGCCAGCAGATCCCATCCGGGACAGCGATACCAACTGGAGCAGTTCTTC. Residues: CASRSHPGQRYQLEQFF.

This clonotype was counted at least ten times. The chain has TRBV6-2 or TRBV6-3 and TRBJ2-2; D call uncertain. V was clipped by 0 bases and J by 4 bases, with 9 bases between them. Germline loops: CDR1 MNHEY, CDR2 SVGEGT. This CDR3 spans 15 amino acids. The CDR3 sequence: CASSYSPGTTGELFF. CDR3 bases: TGTGCCAGCAGTTACTCGCCGGGTACCACCGGGGAGCTGTTTTTT.

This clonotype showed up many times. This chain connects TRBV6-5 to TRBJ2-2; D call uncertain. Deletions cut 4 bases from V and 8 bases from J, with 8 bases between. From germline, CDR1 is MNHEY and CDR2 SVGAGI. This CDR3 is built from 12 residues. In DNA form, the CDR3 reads TGTGCCAGCAGTTCCGGTGTGGGGGAGCTGTTTTTT. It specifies CASSSGVGELFF.

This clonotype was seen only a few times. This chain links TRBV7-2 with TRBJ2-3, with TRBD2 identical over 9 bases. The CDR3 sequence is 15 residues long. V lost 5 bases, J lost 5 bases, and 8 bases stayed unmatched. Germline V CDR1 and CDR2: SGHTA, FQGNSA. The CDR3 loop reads CASSRSGSAGDTQYF. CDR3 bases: TGTGCCAGCAGCCGTAGCGGGAGTGCTGGAGATACGCAGTATTTT.